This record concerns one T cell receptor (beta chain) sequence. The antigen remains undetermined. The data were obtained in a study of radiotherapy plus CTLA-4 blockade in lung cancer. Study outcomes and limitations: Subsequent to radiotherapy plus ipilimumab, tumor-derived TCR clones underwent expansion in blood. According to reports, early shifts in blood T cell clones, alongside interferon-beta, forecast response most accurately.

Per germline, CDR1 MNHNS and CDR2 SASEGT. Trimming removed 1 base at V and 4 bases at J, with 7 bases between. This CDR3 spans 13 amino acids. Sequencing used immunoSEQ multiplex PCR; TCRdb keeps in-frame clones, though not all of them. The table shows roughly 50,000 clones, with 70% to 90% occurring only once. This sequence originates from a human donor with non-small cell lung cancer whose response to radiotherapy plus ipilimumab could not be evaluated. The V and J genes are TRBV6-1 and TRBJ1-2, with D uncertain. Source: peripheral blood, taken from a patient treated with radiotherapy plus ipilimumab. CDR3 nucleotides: TGTGCCAGCAGTGAAGGGCGGATCTATGGCTACACCTTC. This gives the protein CASSEGRIYGYTF.